This TCR beta chain was observed in a study of blood T cells in healthy people across ages. The use of a sample-barcoded 5' primer and a J-beta primer mix characterized a second PCR of roughly 7 to 11 cycles. In TCRdb, the 5' RACE reads were re-called with MiXCR into one record per CDR3 protein. The sample carries 750,000 to 950,000 distinct CDR3 sequences, about a quarter recorded once. Germline V gene data show CDR1 as MDHEN and CDR2 as SYDVKM. This CDR3 spans 13 amino acids. The sample holds a few counts of this clonotype. Germline and junction disagree at one end, which may indicate a read error. Separately, the same data were catalogued under a study of T cells of mothers and their children. According to that study: Several children, together with their three healthy Caucasian mothers, made up the donors. A primer called M1S, used in the second PCR, added sample barcodes and 2-4 random nucleotides.

This receptor was taken from a boy younger than 18 in good health. The source material was blood. This rearrangement joins TRBV28 to TRBJ2-5; D tentatively reads TRBD1 or TRBD2 (6 bases each). In DNA form, the CDR3 reads TGTGCCAGCAGTTTGGGGGGCACGGAGACCCCGTACTTC. Protein sequence: CASSLGGTETPYF.